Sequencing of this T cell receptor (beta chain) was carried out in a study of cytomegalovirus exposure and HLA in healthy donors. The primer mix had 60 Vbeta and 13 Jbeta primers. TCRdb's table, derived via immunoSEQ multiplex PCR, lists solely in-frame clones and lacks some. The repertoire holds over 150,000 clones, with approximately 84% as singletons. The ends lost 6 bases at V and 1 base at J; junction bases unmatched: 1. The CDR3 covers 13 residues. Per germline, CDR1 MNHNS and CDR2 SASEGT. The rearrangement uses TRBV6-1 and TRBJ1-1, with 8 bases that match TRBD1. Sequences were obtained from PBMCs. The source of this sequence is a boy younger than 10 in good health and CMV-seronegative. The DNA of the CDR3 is TGTGCCAGCAGGGGACAGGCGAACACTGAAGCTTTCTTT. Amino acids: CASRGQANTEAFF.